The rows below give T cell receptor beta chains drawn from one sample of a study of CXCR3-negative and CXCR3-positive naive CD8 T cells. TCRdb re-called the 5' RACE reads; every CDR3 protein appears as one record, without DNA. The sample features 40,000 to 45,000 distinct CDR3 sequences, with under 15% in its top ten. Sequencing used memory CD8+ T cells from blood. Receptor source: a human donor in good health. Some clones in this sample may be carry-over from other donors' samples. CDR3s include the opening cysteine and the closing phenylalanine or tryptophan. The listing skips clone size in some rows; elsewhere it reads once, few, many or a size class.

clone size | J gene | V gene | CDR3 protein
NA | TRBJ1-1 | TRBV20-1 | CSALGTGTEAFF
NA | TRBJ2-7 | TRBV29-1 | CSVEQPLAGKGNEQYF
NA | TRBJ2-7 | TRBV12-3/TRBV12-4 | CASSPQTSGSGEQYF
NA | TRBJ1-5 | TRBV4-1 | CASSQAENQGFGYRNQPQHF
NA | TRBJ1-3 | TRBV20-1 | CSARDRTGESGNTIYF
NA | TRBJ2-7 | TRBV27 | CASRVGGASYEQYF
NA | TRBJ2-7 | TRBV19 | CASSIEGRASYEQYF
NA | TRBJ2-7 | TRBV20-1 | CSARQGEGIYEQYF
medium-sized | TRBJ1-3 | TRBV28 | CASRSTRTGGADTIYF
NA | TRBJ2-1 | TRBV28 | CASFRGNEQFF
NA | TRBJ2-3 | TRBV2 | CARRGASQGTDTQYF
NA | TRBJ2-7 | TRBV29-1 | CSVEAVGGEQYF
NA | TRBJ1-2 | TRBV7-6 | CASSLEQGPSSNYGYTF
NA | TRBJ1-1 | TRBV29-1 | CSVEPDKANTEAFF
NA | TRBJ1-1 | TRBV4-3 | CASSHDPPGHQNTEAFF
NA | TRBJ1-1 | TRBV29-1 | CSTLGRKAEAFF
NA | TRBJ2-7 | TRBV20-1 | CSARDTLTVTYEQYF
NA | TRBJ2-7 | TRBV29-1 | CSVAPADSYEQYF
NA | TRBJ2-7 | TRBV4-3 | CASSQRQGFYEQYF
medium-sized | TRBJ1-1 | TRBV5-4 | CASSLRDMNTEAFF
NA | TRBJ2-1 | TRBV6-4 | CATWGLAGVLSYNEQFF
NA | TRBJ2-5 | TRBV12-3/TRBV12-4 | CASSLGAGQTQYF